This TCR beta chain was sequenced for a study of radiation and T cells in renal cell carcinoma. Study-level background: Nephrectomy followed 15 Gy stereotactic body radiation by 4 weeks. General observations from the study: Without pretreatment biopsies, baseline tumor clonotype presence was undetermined. From baseline, blood top tumor clonotypes peaked at 2 weeks post-radiation.

Time point: baseline pretreatment blood. Treatment meaning: 15 Gy SBRT to primary tumor, nephrectomy 4 weeks later. The tumor was a clear cell renal cell carcinoma. This clone has more than one count but fewer than ten. Its antigen is still unknown. Per germline, CDR1 MNHEY and CDR2 SMNVEV (reference sequence). V was trimmed by 5 bases and J by 3 bases, leaving 14 bases between them. The CDR3 is 14 residues long. Using immunoSEQ multiplex PCR, the repertoire was profiled, and TCRdb retains in-frame clones only, with some absent. The data hold 150,000 or so clones, with over 80% observed a single time. Sequencing was performed on blood, taken from a patient whose treatment included radiotherapy and nephrectomy. V and J are TRBV27 and TRBJ2-7, with D perhaps TRBD1 (6 bases). The sequence derives from a woman aged 50 to 65 with renal cell carcinoma. The CDR3 sequence: CASSAGQYSYEQYF. The CDR3 DNA is TGTGCCAGCAGTGCCGGACAGTACAGCTACGAGCAGTACTTC.